The clone carrying this TCR beta chain was observed a few times. Its specificity is unknown. TCR beta cDNA libraries had unique molecular identifiers. TCRdb re-called the PCR reads through MiXCR, storing one row per CDR3 protein. The table has under 900,000 distinct CDR3 sequences, around 53% seen once; the top ten hold approximately 4.3%. The CDR3 totals 13 residues. V shed 5 bases and J shed 1 base, with 12 bases lying between them. The V gene's germline CDR1 is SQVTM and CDR2 ANQGSEA. These data originate in a study of post-analysis software for immune sequencing data. Regarding the study as a whole: Patients used several TRBV segments, including TRBV5-6, TRBV5-1 and TRBV20-1, more often than controls. Versus controls, multiple sclerosis patients showed significantly lower diversity (normalized Chao1).

The clonotype comes from a girl aged 10 to 17 with multiple sclerosis. The chain is built from TRBV29-1 and TRBJ2-7; D gene uncertain. The sequencing input was blood. The chain's CDR3 is CSVWSQLSYEQYF. The CDR3 region has the DNA TGCAGCGTTTGGTCGCAGCTTTCCTACGAGCAGTACTTC.